This T cell receptor beta chain was identified in a study of blood T cell repertoires in COVID-19. At the level of the study: Acute and convalescent COVID-19 samples came from the United States, Italy and Spain.

Only in-frame clones appear in the TCRdb table, and some are missing; sequencing was by immunoSEQ multiplex PCR. The table shows about 200,000 clones, with approximately 82% occurring only once. Germline-derived CDR1 and CDR2 are MDHEN and SYDVKM. Trimming stripped 10 bases from V and 6 bases from J, with 16 bases between. CDR3 size: 13 residues. The V gene is TRBV28, the J gene TRBJ1-5; D is undetermined. This clonotype originated in a human donor with acute or convalescent COVID-19. The donor label of this sample is uncertain. The sequenced sample consisted of peripheral blood. CDR3 amino acids: CATHLNGVQPQHF. CDR3 sequence (DNA): TGTGCCACCCACCTGAACGGTGTTCAGCCCCAGCATTTT. Supplemented by reference TRBV28 and TRBJ1-5, the full variable domain reads DVKVTQSSRYLVKRTGEKVFLECVQDMDHENMFWYRQDPGLGLRLIYFSYDVKMKEKGDIPEGYSVSREKKERFSLILESASTNQTSMYLCATHLNGVQPQHFGDGTRLSIL.